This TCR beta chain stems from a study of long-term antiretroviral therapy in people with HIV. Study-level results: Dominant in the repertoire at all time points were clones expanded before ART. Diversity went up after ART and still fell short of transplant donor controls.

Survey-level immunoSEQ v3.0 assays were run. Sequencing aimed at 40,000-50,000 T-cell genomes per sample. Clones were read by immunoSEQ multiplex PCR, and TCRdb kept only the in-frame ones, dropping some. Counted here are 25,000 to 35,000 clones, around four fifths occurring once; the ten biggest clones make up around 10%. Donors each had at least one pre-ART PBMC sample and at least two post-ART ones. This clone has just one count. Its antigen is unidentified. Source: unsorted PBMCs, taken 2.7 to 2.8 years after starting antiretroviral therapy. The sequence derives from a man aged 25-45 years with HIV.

In DNA, the CDR3 is TGTGCCAGCAGTTTCCTACAGGGGGGGAGGACTGAAGCTTTCTTT. Translating it yields CASSFLQGGRTEAFF. The chain carries TRBV6-5 and TRBJ1-1; 8 nucleotides line up with TRBD1. The CDR3 is 15 residues long. The V and J ends lost 4 bases and 5 bases, in that order; junction bases with no gene match: 9. Per the germline V gene, CDR1 is MNHEY and CDR2 is SVGAGI.